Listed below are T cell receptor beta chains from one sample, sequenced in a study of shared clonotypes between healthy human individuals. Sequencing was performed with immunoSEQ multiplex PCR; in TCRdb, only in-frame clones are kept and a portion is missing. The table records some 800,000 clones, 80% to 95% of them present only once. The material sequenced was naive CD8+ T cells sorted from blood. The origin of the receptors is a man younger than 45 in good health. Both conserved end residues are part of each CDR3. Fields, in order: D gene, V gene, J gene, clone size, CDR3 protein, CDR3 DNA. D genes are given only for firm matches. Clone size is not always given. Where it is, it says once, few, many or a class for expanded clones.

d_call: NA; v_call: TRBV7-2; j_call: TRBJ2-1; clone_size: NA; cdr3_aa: CASSPRAGYNEQFF; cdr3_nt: TGTGCCAGCAGCCCACGGGCCGGATACAATGAGCAGTTCTTC
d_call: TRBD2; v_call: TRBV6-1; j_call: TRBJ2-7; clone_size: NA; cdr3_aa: CASRYGLAADYEQYF; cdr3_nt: TGTGCCAGCAGATACGGACTAGCGGCAGACTACGAGCAGTACTTC
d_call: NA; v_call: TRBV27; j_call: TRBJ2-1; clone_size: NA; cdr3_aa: CASSSLSYVQFF; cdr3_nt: TGTGCCAGCAGTTCGTTATCCTACGTGCAGTTCTTC
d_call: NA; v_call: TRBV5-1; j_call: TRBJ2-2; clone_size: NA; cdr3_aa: CASSLVSGELFF; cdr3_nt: TGCGCCAGCAGCTTGGTCAGCGGGGAGCTGTTTTTT
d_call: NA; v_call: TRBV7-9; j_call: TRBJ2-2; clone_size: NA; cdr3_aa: CASSPLAGELFF; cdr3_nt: TGTGCCAGCAGCCCCTTGGCCGGGGAGCTGTTTTTT
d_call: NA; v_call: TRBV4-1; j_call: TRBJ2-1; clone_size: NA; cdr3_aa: CASSQVMARSYNEQFF; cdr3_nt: TGCGCCAGCAGCCAAGTTATGGCGCGGTCCTACAATGAGCAGTTCTTC
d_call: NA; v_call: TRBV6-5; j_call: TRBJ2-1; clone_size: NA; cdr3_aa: CASSTLREGDEQFF; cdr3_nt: TGTGCCAGCAGTACCCTTCGTGAGGGCGATGAGCAGTTCTTC
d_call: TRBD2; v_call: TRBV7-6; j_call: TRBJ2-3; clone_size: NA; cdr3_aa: CASSWSGRYTDTQYF; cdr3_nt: TGTGCCAGCAGCTGGAGCGGGAGATACACAGATACGCAGTATTTT
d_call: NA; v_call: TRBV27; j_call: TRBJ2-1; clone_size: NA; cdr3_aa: CASRVSGGFGNEQFF; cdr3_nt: TGTGCCAGCAGGGTCAGCGGAGGGTTCGGCAATGAGCAGTTCTTC
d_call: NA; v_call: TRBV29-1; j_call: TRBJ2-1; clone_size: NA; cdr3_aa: CSVESGASYNEQFF; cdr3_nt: TGCAGCGTTGAGTCAGGAGCCTCCTACAATGAGCAGTTCTTC
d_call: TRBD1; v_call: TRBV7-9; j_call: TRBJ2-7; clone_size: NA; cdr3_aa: CASSLLSDRGSYEQYF; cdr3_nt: TGTGCCAGCAGCTTACTCTCCGACAGGGGGTCCTACGAGCAGTACTTC
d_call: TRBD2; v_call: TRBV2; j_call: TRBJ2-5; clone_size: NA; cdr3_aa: CASSEALPGRASETQYF; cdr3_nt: TGTGCCAGCAGTGAAGCGCTTCCCGGGAGGGCGTCTGAGACCCAGTACTTC
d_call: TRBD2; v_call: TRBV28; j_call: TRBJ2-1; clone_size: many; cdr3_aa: CASQTSWTSLLNEQFF; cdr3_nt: TGTGCCAGCCAAACCTCTTGGACTAGCCTTTTGAATGAGCAGTTCTTC
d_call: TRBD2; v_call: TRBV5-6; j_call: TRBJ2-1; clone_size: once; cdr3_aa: CASSSLAGNNEQFF; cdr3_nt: TGTGCCAGCAGCTCACTAGCGGGAAACAATGAGCAGTTCTTC
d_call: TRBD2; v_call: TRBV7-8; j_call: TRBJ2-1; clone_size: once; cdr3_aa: CASSPGLALYNEQFF; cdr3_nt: TGTGCCAGCAGCCCGGGACTAGCGCTCTACAATGAGCAGTTCTTC
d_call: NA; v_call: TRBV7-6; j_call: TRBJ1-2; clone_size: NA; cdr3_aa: CASSLGDSVLYGYTF; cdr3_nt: TGTGCCAGCAGCTTAGGCGACAGTGTCCTCTATGGCTACACCTTC
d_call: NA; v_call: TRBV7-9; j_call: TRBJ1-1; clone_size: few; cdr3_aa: CASSSPGDTEAFF; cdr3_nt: TGTGCCAGCAGCTCCCCTGGGGACACTGAAGCTTTCTTT
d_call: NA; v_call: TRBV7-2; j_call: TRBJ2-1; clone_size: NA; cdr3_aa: CASSPDVSFDEQFF; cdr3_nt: TGTGCCAGCAGCCCCGACGTTTCTTTTGATGAGCAGTTCTTC
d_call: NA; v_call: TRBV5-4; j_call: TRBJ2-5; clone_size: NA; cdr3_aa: CASSLIGVGEETQYF; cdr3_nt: TGTGCCAGCAGCTTGATAGGGGTAGGGGAAGAGACCCAGTACTTC
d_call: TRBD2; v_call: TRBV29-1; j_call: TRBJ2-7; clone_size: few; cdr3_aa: CSVDGLVGEQYF; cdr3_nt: TGCAGCGTTGATGGACTAGTGGGTGAGCAGTACTTC
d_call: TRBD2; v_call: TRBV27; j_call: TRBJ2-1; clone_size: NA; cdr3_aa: CASSFAPSGIAYNEQFF; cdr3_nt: TGTGCCAGCAGTTTTGCCCCTAGCGGGATCGCCTACAATGAGCAGTTCTTC
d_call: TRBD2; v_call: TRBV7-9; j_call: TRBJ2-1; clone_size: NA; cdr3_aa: CASSSTQAGAHNEQFF; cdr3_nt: TGTGCCAGCAGCTCCACCCAGGCGGGAGCCCACAATGAGCAGTTCTTC
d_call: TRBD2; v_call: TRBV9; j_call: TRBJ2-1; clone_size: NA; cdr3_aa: CASSQYYGLAGAGYNEQFF; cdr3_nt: TGTGCCAGCAGCCAATATTACGGACTAGCGGGAGCCGGTTACAATGAGCAGTTCTTC
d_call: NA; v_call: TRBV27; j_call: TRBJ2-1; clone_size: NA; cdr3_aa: CASSPSPGAHEQFF; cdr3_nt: TGTGCCAGCAGTCCCTCCCCCGGGGCGCATGAGCAGTTCTTC
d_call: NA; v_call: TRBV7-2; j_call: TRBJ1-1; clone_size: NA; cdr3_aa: CASSSAVPGITEAFF; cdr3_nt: TGTGCCAGCAGCTCAGCGGTACCCGGCATTACTGAAGCTTTCTTT
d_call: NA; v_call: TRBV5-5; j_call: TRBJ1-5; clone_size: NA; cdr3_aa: CASREKQPQHF; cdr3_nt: TGTGCCAGCAGGGAGAAGCAGCCCCAGCATTTT
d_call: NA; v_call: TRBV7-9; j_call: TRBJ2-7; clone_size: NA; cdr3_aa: CAASGAGDHEQYF; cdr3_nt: TGTGCCGCCAGCGGGGCAGGGGACCACGAGCAGTACTTC
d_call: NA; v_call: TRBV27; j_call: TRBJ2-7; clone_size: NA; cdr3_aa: CASSLTRSSYEQYF; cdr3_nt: TGTGCCAGCAGCTTAACGAGGAGCTCCTACGAGCAGTACTTC
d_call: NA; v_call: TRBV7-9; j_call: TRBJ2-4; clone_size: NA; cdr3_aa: CASSFREILAKNIQYF; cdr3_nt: TGTGCCAGCAGCTTTCGGGAGATCCTAGCCAAAAACATTCAGTACTTC
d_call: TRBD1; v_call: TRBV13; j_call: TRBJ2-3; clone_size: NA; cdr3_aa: CASSLAGQGAFLHTQYF; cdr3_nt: TGTGCCAGCAGCTTAGCGGGACAGGGGGCTTTTCTACATACGCAGTATTTT
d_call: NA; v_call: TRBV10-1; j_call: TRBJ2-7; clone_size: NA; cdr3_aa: CASSRDPTYEQYF; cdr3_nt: TGCGCCAGTTCGAGGGACCCAACCTACGAGCAGTACTTC
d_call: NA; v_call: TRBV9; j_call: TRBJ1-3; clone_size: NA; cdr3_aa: CASSGEGNTIYF; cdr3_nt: TGTGCCAGCTCTGGGGAAGGAAACACCATATATTTT
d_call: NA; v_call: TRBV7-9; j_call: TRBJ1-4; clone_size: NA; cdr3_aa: CASSLGGEKLFF; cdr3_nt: TGTGCCAGCAGCTTAGGTGGTGAAAAACTGTTTTTT
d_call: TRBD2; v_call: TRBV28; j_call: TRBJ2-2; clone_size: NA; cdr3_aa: CASSLMFGPTSGRRSGELFF; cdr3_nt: TGTGCCAGCAGTTTAATGTTCGGTCCGACTAGCGGGAGACGCAGCGGGGAGCTGTTTTTT
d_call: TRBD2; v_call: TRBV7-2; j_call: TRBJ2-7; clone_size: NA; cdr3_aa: CASSSPGGSFYEQYF; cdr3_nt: TGTGCCAGCAGCTCCCCGGGAGGCAGCTTCTACGAGCAGTACTTC
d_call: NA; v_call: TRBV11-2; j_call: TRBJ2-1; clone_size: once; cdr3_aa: CASSVRNYNEQFF; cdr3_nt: TGTGCCAGCAGCGTCAGGAACTACAATGAGCAGTTCTTC
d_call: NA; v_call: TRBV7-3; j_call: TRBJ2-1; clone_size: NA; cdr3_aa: CASSLSGAGHEQFF; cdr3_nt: TGTGCCAGCAGCTTATCCGGGGCGGGTCATGAGCAGTTCTTC
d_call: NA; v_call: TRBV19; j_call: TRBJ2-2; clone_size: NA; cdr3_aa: CASSTSNSNTGELFF; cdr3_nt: TGTGCCAGTAGTACCTCCAATTCTAACACCGGGGAGCTGTTTTTT
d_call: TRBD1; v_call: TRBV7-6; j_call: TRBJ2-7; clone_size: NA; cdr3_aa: CASGASDRATEQYF; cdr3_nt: TGTGCCAGCGGAGCGTCTGACAGGGCTACAGAGCAGTACTTC
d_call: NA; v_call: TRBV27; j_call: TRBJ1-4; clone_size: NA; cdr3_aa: CASRELDANEKLFF; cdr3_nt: TGTGCCAGCAGGGAGTTAGACGCTAATGAAAAACTGTTTTTT
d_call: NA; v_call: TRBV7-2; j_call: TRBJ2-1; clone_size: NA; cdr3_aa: CASRVYNEQFF; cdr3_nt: TGTGCCAGCAGGGTCTACAATGAGCAGTTCTTC
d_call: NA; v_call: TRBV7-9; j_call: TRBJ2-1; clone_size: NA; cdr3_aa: CASSLVVSAGQSSYNEQFF; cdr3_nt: TGTGCCAGCAGCTTAGTTGTTTCGGCCGGCCAAAGCTCCTACAATGAGCAGTTCTTC
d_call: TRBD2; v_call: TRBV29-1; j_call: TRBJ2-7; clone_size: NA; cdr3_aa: CSVVPGLGDLEQYF; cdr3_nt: TGCAGCGTTGTCCCGGGACTAGGAGACCTCGAGCAGTACTTC
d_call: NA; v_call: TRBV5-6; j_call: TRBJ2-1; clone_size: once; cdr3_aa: CASSSASSYNEQFF; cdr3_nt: TGTGCCAGCAGCTCCGCGAGCTCCTACAATGAGCAGTTCTTC
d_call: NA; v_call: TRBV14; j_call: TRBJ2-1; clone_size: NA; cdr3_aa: CASSQDRRKDEQFF; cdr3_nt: TGTGCCAGCAGCCAAGACAGGAGGAAGGATGAGCAGTTCTTC
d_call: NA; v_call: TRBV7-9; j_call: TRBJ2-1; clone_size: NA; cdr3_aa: CASSSPSDRGNEQFF; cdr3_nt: TGTGCCAGCAGTTCTCCTAGCGACAGAGGCAATGAGCAGTTCTTC
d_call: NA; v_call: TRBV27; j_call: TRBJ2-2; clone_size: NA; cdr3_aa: CASSFGGNTGELFF; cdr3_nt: TGTGCCAGCAGTTTCGGTGGGAACACCGGGGAGCTGTTTTTT
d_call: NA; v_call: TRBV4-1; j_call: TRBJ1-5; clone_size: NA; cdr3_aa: CASSQDPGRGGNQPQHF; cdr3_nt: TGCGCCAGCAGCCAAGACCCGGGCAGGGGTGGTAATCAGCCCCAGCATTTT
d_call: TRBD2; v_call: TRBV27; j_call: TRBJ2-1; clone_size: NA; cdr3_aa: CASSPLLADPLNEQFF; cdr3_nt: TGTGCCAGCAGCCCCTTGCTAGCGGACCCCCTTAATGAGCAGTTCTTC
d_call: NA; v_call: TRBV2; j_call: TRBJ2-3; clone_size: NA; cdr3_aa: CASSDSPIKPSTDTQYF; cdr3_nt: TGTGCCAGCAGTGACTCCCCGATCAAGCCCAGCACAGATACGCAGTATTTT